The next 5 T cell receptor beta chains were all read from a single sample in a study of T cells in Graves' hyperthyroidism and ophthalmopathy. The source material, RNA transcripts, was used to amplify TCR beta CDR3 regions. HTBI primers were the set used in a first-round RT-PCR of the TCR CDR3. MiXCR was run by TCRdb on the multiplex PCR reads, yielding one entry per CDR3 protein. The sample records roughly 400,000 distinct CDR3 sequences, 25% being singletons. Specimen: blood. These receptor sequences come from a man aged 45-60 years with Graves' hyperthyroidism.

This clonotype was picked up many times. This chain joins TRBV28 and TRBJ2-7; the match to TRBD1 covers 10 bases. V lost 4 bases to trimming and J lost 3 bases; unmatched junction nucleotides: 3. The CDR3 length is 14 residues. Germline loops: CDR1 MDHEN, CDR2 SYDVKM. CDR3 DNA: TGTGCCAGCAGTTCGACAGGGGGCGGCTACGAGCAGTACTTC. As protein: CASSSTGGGYEQYF.

The chain joins TRBV5-1 to TRBJ2-1; a weak D match, TRBD1 (5 bases). Trimming cost V 4 bases and J 3 bases, with 14 bases left between them. CDR1 SGHRS and CDR2 YFSETQ come from the germline V gene. This CDR3 is built from 15 residues. CDR3 region: CASSVQGSNYNEQFF. The CDR3 DNA sequence: TGCGCCAGCAGCGTCCAGGGTAGCAACTACAATGAGCAGTTCTTC.

This clonotype was counted between two and nine times. The genes are TRBV7-2 and TRBJ2-2; TRBD2 matches at 8 bases. Trimming cost V 5 bases and J 4 bases; bases outside gene matches: 6. The CDR3 consists of 15 residues. Germline V gene sequence: CDR1 SGHTA, CDR2 FQGNSA. CDR3 sequence: CASSTTSGATGELFF. CDR3 nucleotides: TGTGCCAGCAGCACAACTAGCGGAGCCACCGGGGAGCTGTTTTTT.

This clonotype has just a few counts. The chain combines TRBV11-2 with TRBJ2-1; the D is unclear. The V gene lost 0 bases and the J gene lost 0 bases, with 9 bases spanning the gap. Germline CDR1 SGHAT, CDR2 FQNNGV. This CDR3 comprises 16 residues. The DNA of the CDR3 is TGTGCCAGCAGCTTAGACTTTCCGAGCTCCTACAATGAGCAGTTCTTC. It codes for CASSLDFPSSYNEQFF.

This clonotype appeared a few times. V is TRBV11-2 and J is TRBJ2-2; 9 bases line up with TRBD2. V lost 0 bases and J lost 3; bases outside the gene matches: 5. CDR1 and CDR2 from the germline V gene are SGHAT and FQNNGV. This CDR3 spans 17 amino acids. The CDR3 region is CASSLEFAGGDTGELFF. The CDR3 DNA follows: TGTGCCAGCAGCTTAGAGTTTGCGGGAGGGGACACCGGGGAGCTGTTTTTT.